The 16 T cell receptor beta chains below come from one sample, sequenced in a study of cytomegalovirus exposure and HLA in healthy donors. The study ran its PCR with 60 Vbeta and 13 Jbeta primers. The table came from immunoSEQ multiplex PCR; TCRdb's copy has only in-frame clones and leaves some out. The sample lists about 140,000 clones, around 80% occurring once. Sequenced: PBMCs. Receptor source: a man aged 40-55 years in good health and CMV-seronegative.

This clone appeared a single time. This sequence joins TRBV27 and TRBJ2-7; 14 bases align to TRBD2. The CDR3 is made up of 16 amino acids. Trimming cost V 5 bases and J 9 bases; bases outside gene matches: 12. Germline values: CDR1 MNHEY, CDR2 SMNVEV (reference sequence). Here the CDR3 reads CASSPLGLAGETGQYF. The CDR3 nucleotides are TGTGCCAGCAGTCCTTTGGGACTAGCGGGAGAGACGGGGCAGTACTTC.

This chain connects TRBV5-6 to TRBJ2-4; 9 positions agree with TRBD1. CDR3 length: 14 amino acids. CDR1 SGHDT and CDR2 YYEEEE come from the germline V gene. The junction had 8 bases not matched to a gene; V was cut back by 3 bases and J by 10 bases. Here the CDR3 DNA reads TGTGCCAGCAGCTATGGGACAGGGATGGGAATTCAGTACTTC. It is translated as CASSYGTGMGIQYF. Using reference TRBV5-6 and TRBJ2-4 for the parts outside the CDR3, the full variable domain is DAGVTQSPTHLIKTRGQQVTLRCSPKSGHDTVSWYQQALGQGPQFIFQYYEEEERQRGNFPDRFSGHQFPNYSSELNVNALLLGDSALYLCASSYGTGMGIQYFGAGTRLSVL.

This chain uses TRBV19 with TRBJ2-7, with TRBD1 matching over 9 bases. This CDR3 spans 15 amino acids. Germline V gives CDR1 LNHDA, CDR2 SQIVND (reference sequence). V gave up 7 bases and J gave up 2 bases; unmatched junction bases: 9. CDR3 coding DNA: TGTGCCAGTAATCCGGGACAGGGACGTGCCTACGAGCAGTACTTC. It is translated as CASNPGQGRAYEQYF.

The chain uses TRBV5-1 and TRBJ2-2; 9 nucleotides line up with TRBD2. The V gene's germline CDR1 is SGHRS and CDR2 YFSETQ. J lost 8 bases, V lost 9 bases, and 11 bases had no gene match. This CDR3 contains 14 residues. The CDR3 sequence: CATTPSGTWGELFF. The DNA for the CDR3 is TGCGCCACCACCCCTAGCGGGACCTGGGGGGAGCTGTTTTTT.

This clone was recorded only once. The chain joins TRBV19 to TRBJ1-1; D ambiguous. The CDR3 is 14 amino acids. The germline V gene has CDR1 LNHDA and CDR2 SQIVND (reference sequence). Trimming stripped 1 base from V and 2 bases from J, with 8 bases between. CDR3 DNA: TGTGCCAGTAGTATAGTTCCAGGTAACACTGAAGCTTTCTTT. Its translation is CASSIVPGNTEAFF.

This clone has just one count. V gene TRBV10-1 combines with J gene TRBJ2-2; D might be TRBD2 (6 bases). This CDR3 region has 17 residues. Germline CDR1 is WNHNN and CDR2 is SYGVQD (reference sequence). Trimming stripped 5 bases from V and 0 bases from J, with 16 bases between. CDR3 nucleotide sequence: TGCGCCAGCAGTCCATGGAGGGTAGCGGCGAACACCGGGGAGCTGTTTTTT. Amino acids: CASSPWRVAANTGELFF.

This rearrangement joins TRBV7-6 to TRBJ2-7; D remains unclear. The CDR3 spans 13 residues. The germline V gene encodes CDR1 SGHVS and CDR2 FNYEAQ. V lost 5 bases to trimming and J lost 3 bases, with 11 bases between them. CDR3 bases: TGTGCCAGCAGCCCCCGGTCCCTCTACGAGCAGTACTTC. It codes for CASSPRSLYEQYF.

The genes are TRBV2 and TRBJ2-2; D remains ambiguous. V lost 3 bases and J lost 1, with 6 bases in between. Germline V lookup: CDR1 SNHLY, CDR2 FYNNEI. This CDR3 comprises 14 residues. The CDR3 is CASSETRNTGELFF. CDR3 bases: TGTGCCAGCAGTGAGACTCGGAACACCGGGGAGCTGTTTTTT.

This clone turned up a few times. This CDR3 is CASSQPYSGGWKETQYF. The CDR3 coding sequence is TGTGCCAGCAGCCAACCCTACTCAGGGGGCTGGAAAGAGACCCAGTACTTC. The chain recombines TRBV11-2 with TRBJ2-5, with 8 bases that match TRBD1. The CDR3 sequence is 17 residues long. Germline CDR1 reads SGHAT; CDR2 reads FQNNGV. Trimming cost V 5 bases and J 3 bases; bases outside gene matches: 14.

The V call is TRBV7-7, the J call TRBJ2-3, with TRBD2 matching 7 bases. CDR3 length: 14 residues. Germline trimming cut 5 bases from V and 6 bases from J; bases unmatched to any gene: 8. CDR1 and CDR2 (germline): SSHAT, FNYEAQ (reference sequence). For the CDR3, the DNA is TGTGCCAGCAGCAATCGGGAGGACGGTGATACGCAGTATTTT. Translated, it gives CASSNREDGDTQYF.

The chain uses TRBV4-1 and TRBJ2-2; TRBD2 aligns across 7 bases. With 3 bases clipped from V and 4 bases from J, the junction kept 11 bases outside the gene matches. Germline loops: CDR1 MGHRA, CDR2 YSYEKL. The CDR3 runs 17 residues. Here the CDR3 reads CASSQSGAGEGTGELFF. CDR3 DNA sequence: TGCGCCAGCAGCCAGTCCGGGGCGGGAGAAGGCACCGGGGAGCTGTTTTTT.

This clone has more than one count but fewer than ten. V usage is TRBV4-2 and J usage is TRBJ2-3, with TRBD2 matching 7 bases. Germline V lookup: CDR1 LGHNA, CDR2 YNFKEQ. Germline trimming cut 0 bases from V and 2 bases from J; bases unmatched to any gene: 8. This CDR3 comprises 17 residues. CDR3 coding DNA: TGTGCCAGCAGCCAAGATGTGATAGCGGGTATCACAGATACGCAGTATTTT. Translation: CASSQDVIAGITDTQYF.

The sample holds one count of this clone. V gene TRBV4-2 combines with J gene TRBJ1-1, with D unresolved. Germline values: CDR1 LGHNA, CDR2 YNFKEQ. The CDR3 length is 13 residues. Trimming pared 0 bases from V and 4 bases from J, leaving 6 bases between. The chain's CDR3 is CASSQDGGTEAFF. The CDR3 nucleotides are TGTGCCAGCAGCCAAGATGGAGGCACTGAAGCTTTCTTT.

CDR3 coding DNA: TGTGCCACCAGCAGAGAAATAAGGGCAGGCGGGAGCAATGAGCAGTTCTTC. Translation: CATSREIRAGGSNEQFF. The chain couples TRBV15 to TRBJ2-1, with 7 bases matching TRBD2. The V and J ends lost 0 bases and 6 bases, in that order; junction bases with no gene match: 11. The CDR3 is made up of 17 amino acids. Germline CDR1 is LNHNV and CDR2 is YYDKDF (reference sequence).

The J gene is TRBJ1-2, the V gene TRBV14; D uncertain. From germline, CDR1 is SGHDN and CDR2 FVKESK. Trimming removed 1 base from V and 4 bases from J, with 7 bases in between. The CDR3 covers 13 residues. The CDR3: CASSQVLLYGYTF. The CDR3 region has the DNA TGTGCCAGCAGCCAAGTACTTCTCTATGGCTACACCTTC. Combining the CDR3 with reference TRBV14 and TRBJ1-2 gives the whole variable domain EAGVTQFPSHSVIEKGQTVTLRCDPISGHDNLYWYRRVMGKEIKFLLHFVKESKQDESGMPNNRFLAERTGGTYSTLKVQPAELEDSGVYFCASSQVLLYGYTFGSGTRLTVV.

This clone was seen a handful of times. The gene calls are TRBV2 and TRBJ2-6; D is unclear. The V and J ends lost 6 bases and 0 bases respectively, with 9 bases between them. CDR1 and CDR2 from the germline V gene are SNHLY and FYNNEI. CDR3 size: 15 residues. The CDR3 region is CASRPDNSGANVLTF. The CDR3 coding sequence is TGTGCCAGCAGACCTGACAACTCTGGGGCCAACGTCCTGACTTTC.